What follows are 10 T cell receptor beta chains derived from one specimen sequenced in a study of shared clonotypes between healthy human individuals. Only in-frame clones appear in the TCRdb table, and some are missing; sequencing was by immunoSEQ multiplex PCR. Seen here are some 1 million clones, around 76% observed once, and the top ten hold roughly 1.4%. The sample taken for sequencing was memory CD4+ T cells sorted from blood. Subset specified: CD45RA-negative fraction. All receptors derive from a man aged 18-30 years in good health.

The chain links TRBV6-5 to TRBJ2-1; 10 bases are a match to TRBD2. From germline, CDR1 is MNHEY and CDR2 SVGAGI. The CDR3 has 15 residues. The V segment lost 4 bases and the J segment 12 bases; nucleotides outside the gene matches: 12. CDR3 amino acids: CASSSGASGSRRQFF. The CDR3 DNA sequence: TGTGCCAGCAGTTCAGGGGCTAGCGGGAGTAGAAGGCAGTTCTTC.

V usage is TRBV28 and J usage is TRBJ1-3; perhaps TRBD1 as D (5 bases). The CDR3 loop spans 18 amino acids. Germline V CDR1 and CDR2: MDHEN, SYDVKM. V was pared by 5 bases and J by 0 bases, with 20 bases between. The CDR3 spells CASSTMGLGDFSGNTIYF. In DNA, the CDR3 is TGTGCCAGCAGTACCATGGGGCTGGGGGATTTCTCTGGAAACACCATATATTTT.

For this clone: Possible read error: a much larger clone is one base away. The chain is built from TRBV4-2 and TRBJ1-1; 9 positions agree with TRBD1. Germline CDR1 LGHNA, CDR2 YNFKEQ. After removal of 5 bases from V and 1 base from J, the junction contained 2 bases not matched to a gene. The CDR3 consists of 14 residues. This CDR3 is CASSLGQGNTEAFF. CDR3 bases: TGTGCCAGCAGCTTGGGACAGGGGAACACTGAAGCTTTCTTT.

Remarks on this clone: The sample holds other DNA sequences that translate to the same CDR3. The chain recombines TRBV10-3 with TRBJ1-1; no definite D call. Trimming took 4 bases from V and 5 from J, leaving 5 bases between them. The CDR3 extends over 11 amino acids. Per germline, CDR1 ENHRY and CDR2 SYGVKD. The CDR3 bases are TGTGCCATCAGTGGGGGTACTGAAGCTTTCTTT. This gives the protein CAISGGTEAFF.

In regard to this clone: The junction departs from germline at one end; a sequencing error may be responsible. The CDR3 region is CASSPGLSTDTQYF. DNA of the CDR3: TGTGCTAGCAGCCCGGGACTAAGCACAGATACGCAGTATTTT. The rearrangement joins TRBV7-7 to TRBJ2-3, with 7 bases aligning to TRBD2. From germline, CDR1 is SSHAT and CDR2 FNYEAQ (reference sequence). This CDR3 spans 14 amino acids.

The V and J genes are TRBV6-5 and TRBJ1-4; 10 bases are a match to TRBD1. The CDR3 contains 16 residues. From germline, CDR1 is MNHEY and CDR2 SVGAGI. Trimming cost V 4 bases and J 3 bases; bases outside gene matches: 5. The CDR3 coding sequence is TGTGCCAGCAGTTCGACCGGGACAGGGGCTAATGAAAAACTGTTTTTT. Translated: CASSSTGTGANEKLFF.

There are many counts of this clone. The chain joins TRBV30 to TRBJ1-1; no clear D. The germline V gene encodes CDR1 GTSNPN and CDR2 SVGIG (reference sequence). V lost 2 bases, J lost 3 bases, and 1 base lay in between. This CDR3 spans 10 amino acids. CDR3: CAWSYTEAFF. As DNA, the CDR3 is TGTGCCTGGAGTTACACTGAAGCTTTCTTT.

This rearrangement joins TRBV5-1 to TRBJ1-6; a possible D gene is TRBD1 (6 bases). The CDR3 runs to 15 residues. Germline V gene sequence: CDR1 SGHRS, CDR2 YFSETQ. V gave up 0 bases and J gave up 7 bases, with 11 bases separating them. In DNA form, the CDR3 reads TGCGCCAGCAGCTTGGTCCAGGGGCGGAATTCACCCCTCCACTTT. It is translated as CASSLVQGRNSPLHF.

This chain uses TRBV25-1 with TRBJ2-3, with a tentative D call TRBD1 (5 bases). V was pared by 6 bases and J by 6 bases, with 22 bases between. Germline CDR1 reads MGHDK; CDR2 reads SYGVNS. The CDR3 is made up of 16 amino acids. The CDR3 sequence: CASSGNQGMVGDTQYF. The DNA of the CDR3 is TGTGCCAGCAGCGGTAACCAGGGTATGGTAGGGGATACGCAGTATTTT.

This clone was counted many times. The rearrangement links TRBV5-1 to TRBJ2-7; perhaps TRBD1 as D (6 bases). The CDR3 is made up of 15 amino acids. V dropped 0 bases and J dropped 4 bases, with 14 bases sitting between them. The V gene's germline CDR1 is SGHRS and CDR2 YFSETQ. CDR3 coding DNA: TGCGCCAGCAGCTTGGAGTCAGGGGATCCGTACGAGCAGTACTTC. Translated, it gives CASSLESGDPYEQYF.